This T cell receptor (beta chain) was captured by sequencing in a study of control samples from healthy donors and cancer patients. CDR3 size: 15 residues. V was pared by 2 bases and J by 4 bases, with 3 bases of the junction left unmatched. The V gene's germline CDR1 is SGHDN and CDR2 FVKESK. Profiled with immunoSEQ multiplex PCR; TCRdb holds only in-frame clones, not every one. This table holds tens of thousands of clones, around 90% found once. Sequencing used blood. The V and J genes are TRBV14 and TRBJ2-1, with 9 bases that match TRBD2. This receptor was identified in an older woman in good health. This CDR3 is CASSQLAGRYNEQFF. The DNA for the CDR3 is TGTGCCAGCAGCCAACTAGCGGGAAGGTACAATGAGCAGTTCTTC.